The 20 T cell receptor beta chains in this list originate from one sample, sequenced in a study of control samples from healthy donors and cancer patients. Clones were sequenced by immunoSEQ multiplex PCR, and TCRdb holds only the in-frame ones, with some missing. The sample comprises 170,000 or so clones, around 91% of which are singletons, and approximately 1.4% rests with the top ten. Sequenced sample: blood. The source is a woman between 50 and 59 years old in good health.

This chain joins TRBV7-9 and TRBJ1-5, with D maybe TRBD1 (5 bases). Germline V gene sequence: CDR1 SEHNR, CDR2 FQNEAQ (reference sequence). Trimming took off 5 bases at V and 1 base at J, with 21 bases between the two ends. The CDR3 runs to 18 residues. The CDR3 sequence: CASSNTRIGVYSNQPQHF. As DNA, the CDR3 is TGTGCCAGCAGCAACACCCGGATAGGGGTGTACAGCAATCAGCCCCAGCATTTT.

The V gene is TRBV14, the J gene TRBJ1-1; no firm D call. The CDR3 extends over 14 amino acids. CDR1 and CDR2 from the germline V gene are SGHDN and FVKESK. V was shortened by 1 base and J by 8 bases, with 14 bases between the two germline ends. CDR3 in amino acids: CASSQVNSGTEAFF. The CDR3 region has the DNA TGTGCCAGCAGCCAAGTTAATTCCGGAACCGAAGCTTTCTTT.

The chain carries TRBV2 and TRBJ2-7; 14 nucleotides match TRBD2. The ends lost 6 bases at V and 2 bases at J; junction bases unmatched: 15. The CDR3 has 19 residues. The germline V gene has CDR1 SNHLY and CDR2 FYNNEI. For the CDR3, the DNA is TGTGCCAGCAGCGTGACCGGGACTAGCGGGAGAAGGGGAACCTACGAGCAGTACTTC. Translating gives CASSVTGTSGRRGTYEQYF.

The chain is built from TRBV19 and TRBJ2-5; 7 bases are a match to TRBD1. CDR3 length: 16 amino acids. Losses at the gene ends were 0 bases for V and 7 bases for J; bases not matched to a gene: 11. CDR1 and CDR2 (germline): LNHDA, SQIVND (reference sequence). CDR3 sequence (DNA): TGTGCCAGTAGTATAGAAGGGGGCGCGGGTTTTGGGACCCAGTACTTC. Protein sequence: CASSIEGGAGFGTQYF.

V usage is TRBV9 and J usage is TRBJ2-6; TRBD1 agrees at 12 bases. Germline loops: CDR1 SGDLS, CDR2 YYNGEE. With 4 bases clipped from V and 0 bases from J, the junction kept 5 bases outside the gene matches. The CDR3 runs to 18 residues. The CDR3 DNA reads as TGTGCCAGCAGCCTGGGACAGGGGGCGACCTCTGGGGCCAACGTCCTGACTTTC. Protein: CASSLGQGATSGANVLTF.

In DNA form, the CDR3 reads TGTGCCAGCAGCTTATCTAGGGAGAGGGGCAATGAGCAGTTCTTC. The encoded protein is CASSLSRERGNEQFF. The chain couples TRBV7-2 to TRBJ2-1; D may be TRBD1 or TRBD2 (5 bases each). Germline lookup yields CDR1 SGHTA and CDR2 FQGNSA. The CDR3 extends over 15 amino acids. The germline V and J ends were trimmed by 2 bases and 6 bases, with 14 bases remaining between them.

The chain combines TRBV23-1 with TRBJ1-6; D call uncertain. TRBV23-1 is classed as an ORF, of uncertain function. V was shortened by 6 bases and J by 9 bases, with 9 bases between the two germline ends. The CDR3 is made up of 12 amino acids. CDR3 amino acids: CASRPEGSPLHF. CDR3 sequence (DNA): TGCGCCAGCAGACCCGAGGGTTCACCCCTCCACTTT.

The rearrangement joins TRBV5-4 to TRBJ1-6; 10 positions agree with TRBD1. The CDR3 totals 15 residues. V shed 3 bases, J shed 8 bases, and the junction held 5 bases outside the gene matches. CDR1 is SGHNT and CDR2 is YYREEE in the germline V gene (reference sequence). DNA of the CDR3: TGTGCCAGCAGCTCGAAGACAGGGGGCGATTCACCCCTCCACTTT. Protein: CASSSKTGGDSPLHF.

This rearrangement joins TRBV6-5 to TRBJ2-2; 12 nucleotides match TRBD2. CDR3 length equals 14 residues. V lost 10 bases and J lost 6; bases outside the gene matches: 6. Germline lookup yields CDR1 MNHEY and CDR2 SVGAGI. The chain's CDR3 is CATRTSGTAGELFF. DNA of the CDR3: TGTGCCACCAGGACTAGCGGGACGGCCGGGGAGCTGTTTTTT.

The V gene is TRBV7-9, the J gene TRBJ1-1, with TRBD1 identical over 7 bases. The CDR3 has 16 amino acids. Trimming removed 7 bases from V and 6 bases from J; junction bases left unmatched: 17. Germline CDR1 reads SEHNR; CDR2 reads FQNEAQ (reference sequence). CDR3 loop: CASIAQGVGRMAEAFF. The CDR3, as DNA: TGTGCCAGCATCGCCCAGGGGGTGGGGAGGATGGCTGAAGCTTTCTTT.

The chain combines TRBV11-3 with TRBJ2-2; 10 bases line up with TRBD1. The CDR3 is made up of 16 amino acids. CDR1 and CDR2 (germline): SGHNT, YENEEA. V shed 1 base, J shed 6 bases, and the junction held 5 bases outside the gene matches. DNA of the CDR3: TGTGCCAGCAGCTTAGTGGGACAGGGGATGGCCGGGGAGCTGTTTTTT. As protein: CASSLVGQGMAGELFF.

The chain joins TRBV4-3 to TRBJ1-1; 9 bases are shared with TRBD1. Germline assignment: CDR1 LGHNA and CDR2 YSLEER. The ends lost 2 bases at V and 7 bases at J; junction bases unmatched: 11. The CDR3 totals 16 residues. The CDR3, as DNA: TGCGCCAGCAGCCAACAGCTAGGACAGGGGACGGGTGAAGCTTTCTTT. Translation gives CASSQQLGQGTGEAFF.

The chain uses TRBV3-1 (or the pseudogene TRBV3-2) and TRBJ2-7; TRBD1 agrees at 7 bases. Germline V lookup: CDR1 LGHDT, CDR2 YNNKEL (reference sequence). This CDR3 has 14 amino acids. The ends lost 6 bases at V and 7 bases at J; junction bases unmatched: 12. The CDR3 DNA reads TGTGCCAGCAGTCAACAGGGGACAGTAGGGGAGCAGTACTTC. It specifies CASSQQGTVGEQYF.

The chain uses TRBV5-4 and TRBJ1-4; D is perhaps TRBD1 (5 bases). V was shortened by 4 bases and J by 4 bases, with 14 bases between the two germline ends. The CDR3 is 15 residues long. CDR1 SGHNT and CDR2 YYREEE come from the germline V gene (reference sequence). CDR3 loop: CASSPDSNGNEKLFF. The CDR3, as DNA: TGTGCCAGCAGCCCCGACAGTAATGGTAATGAAAAACTGTTTTTT.

This rearrangement joins TRBV6-2 or TRBV6-3 to TRBJ1-5; the D is unclear. The germline V gene encodes CDR1 MNHEY and CDR2 SVGEGT. V lost 5 bases to trimming and J lost 4 bases, with 6 bases between them. The CDR3 is 12 residues long. CDR3 residues: CASSPFNQPQHF. The DNA of the CDR3 is TGTGCCAGCAGTCCATTTAATCAGCCCCAGCATTTT.

This chain connects TRBV16 to TRBJ2-5; D may correspond to TRBD1 or TRBD2 (5 bases each). The CDR3 has 16 residues. The V gene lost 4 bases and the J gene lost 5 bases, with 20 bases spanning the gap. The germline V gene has CDR1 KGHSY and CDR2 FQNENV. The CDR3 reads CASSPRPGTDWETQYF. CDR3 sequence (DNA): TGTGCCAGCAGCCCCAGGCCGGGGACCGACTGGGAGACCCAGTACTTC.

The V gene is TRBV2, the J gene TRBJ1-5; TRBD1 might be the D (5 bases). The germline CDR1 and CDR2 sequences are SNHLY and FYNNEI. The length of the CDR3 is 17 residues. V gave up 6 bases and J gave up 0 bases, with 18 bases separating them. In DNA, the CDR3 is TGTGCCAGCAGCTCGGGACCGGGAGAGAGTAGCAATCAGCCCCAGCATTTT. Amino acids: CASSSGPGESSNQPQHF.

This sequence joins TRBV24-1 and TRBJ2-1; TRBD2 matches 12 bases. Unmatched junction bases numbered 9, after V lost 1 base and J lost 12 bases. Germline CDR1 reads KGHDR; CDR2 reads SFDVKD. CDR3 size: 16 residues. The CDR3 spells CATSDLRTSGTLLQFF. For the CDR3, the DNA is TGTGCCACCAGTGATTTACGGACTAGCGGGACTTTACTGCAGTTCTTC.

The V call is TRBV7-9, the J call TRBJ1-1; 9 nucleotides match TRBD1. The CDR3 consists of 16 residues. Looked up from germline, CDR1 is SEHNR and CDR2 is FQNEAQ (reference sequence). Losses at the gene ends were 3 bases for V and 0 bases for J; bases not matched to a gene: 5. CDR3 DNA: TGTGCCAGCAGCTTCGTGACAGGGGGGTTGAACACTGAAGCTTTCTTT. Translated: CASSFVTGGLNTEAFF.

Only one count was recorded for this clone. The CDR3 loop reads CASSLSSVTGELFF. As DNA, the CDR3 is TGTGCCAGCAGCTTAAGCAGTGTCACCGGGGAGCTGTTTTTT. The chain employs TRBV7-2 and TRBJ2-2; no clear D. Germline assignment: CDR1 SGHTA and CDR2 FQGNSA. With 2 bases removed from V and 4 bases from J, the gap between germline ends came to 8 bases. The CDR3 has 14 amino acids.